Each of the 21 T cell receptor beta chains below was sequenced from the same sample in a study of monozygotic twins with inflammatory bowel disease. TCRdb reworked the 5' RACE reads into one entry per CDR3 protein, no DNA. The sample includes approximately 390,000 distinct CDR3 sequences. Sequenced input: blood. The receptors derive from a human donor with ulcerative colitis or Crohn's disease, or a healthy co-twin of an affected twin (not recorded which).

The genes are TRBV10-3 and TRBJ1-1. This CDR3 is 15 amino acids long. CDR1 ENHRY and CDR2 SYGVKD come from the germline V gene. CDR3 amino acids: CAISESTVKNTEAFF.

V is TRBV24-1 and J is TRBJ2-2; TCRdb outputs TRBD1, but without DNA this stays unchecked. CDR1 is KGHDR, CDR2 SFDVKD, per germline. The CDR3 extends over 15 amino acids. CDR3 residues: CATSDRFRGTGELFF.

The J gene is TRBJ2-7, the V gene TRBV2; TCRdb gives TRBD2 as the D gene, but with no DNA this cannot be confirmed. The CDR3 loop spans 16 amino acids. CDR1 is SNHLY, CDR2 FYNNEI, per germline. The CDR3 loop is CASQLSGLAGAREQYF.

This chain uses TRBV3-1 with TRBJ1-5; the TRBD1 assignment by TCRdb is unverifiable without DNA. Germline values: CDR1 LGHDT, CDR2 YNNKEL (reference sequence). The CDR3 loop spans 15 amino acids. This CDR3 reads CASSQGAIPNQPQHF.

The chain links TRBV6-6 to TRBJ2-2; TCRdb designates TRBD2, a call that cannot be tested without DNA. This CDR3 comprises 12 residues. Looked up from germline, CDR1 is MNHNY and CDR2 is SVGAGI (reference sequence). The CDR3 sequence: CASSLRDRELFF.

The chain recombines TRBV20-1 with TRBJ2-1; the D gene TCRdb calls, TRBD2, cannot be checked with no DNA. This CDR3 has 14 residues. Germline assignment: CDR1 DFQATT and CDR2 SNEGSKA (reference sequence). CDR3: CSASGLAGYNEQFF.

The chain joins TRBV12-3 or TRBV12-4 to TRBJ1-2; checking the TCRdb D call of TRBD1 is not possible without DNA. This CDR3 has 14 amino acids. CDR3 region: CASSPLGTGGGYTF.

The rearrangement links TRBV7-9 to TRBJ2-5; TCRdb's D call, TRBD2, is unchecked because there is no DNA. The CDR3 extends over 16 amino acids. CDR1 is SEHNR, CDR2 FQNEAQ, per germline (reference sequence). The CDR3 here is CASSPIGTSGLETQYF.

V usage is TRBV28 and J usage is TRBJ1-2. The CDR3 loop spans 13 amino acids. Germline CDR1 is MDHEN and CDR2 is SYDVKM. The CDR3 region is CASSFIDLLPHTF.

The chain recombines TRBV20-1 with TRBJ2-7; TCRdb gives TRBD2 as the D gene, but with no DNA this cannot be confirmed. Germline V gene sequence: CDR1 DFQATT, CDR2 SNEGSKA (reference sequence). The CDR3 covers 14 residues. CDR3 in amino acids: CSSCRDSAAYEQYF.

This chain uses TRBV30 with TRBJ1-5. The CDR3 is 16 residues long. Germline CDR1 and CDR2: GTSNPN and SVGIG (reference sequence). CDR3 in amino acids: CAWSVQGPYSNQPQHF.

This sequence joins TRBV28 and TRBJ2-7; without DNA, the TCRdb call of TRBD1 cannot be checked. Germline values: CDR1 MDHEN, CDR2 SYDVKM. The CDR3 is 15 residues long. The CDR3: CASVTGQGILDEQYF. Drawing the rest from reference TRBV28 and TRBJ2-7, the complete variable domain is DVKVTQSSRYLVKRTGEKVFLECVQDMDHENMFWYRQDPGLGLRLIYFSYDVKMKEKGDIPEGYSVSREKKERFSLILESASTNQTSMYLCASVTGQGILDEQYFGPGTRLTVT.

This rearrangement joins TRBV6-5 to TRBJ1-1. The CDR3 runs to 13 residues. Germline V gene sequence: CDR1 MNHEY, CDR2 SVGAGI. The CDR3 is CASTRLQRTEAFF.

The rearrangement joins TRBV5-4 to TRBJ1-6. The germline V gene has CDR1 SGHNT and CDR2 YYREEE (reference sequence). The CDR3 is 14 amino acids. CDR3 residues: CASSLTGYNSPLHF. Based on the CDR3 plus reference TRBV5-4 and TRBJ1-6, the full variable domain is ETGVTQSPTHLIKTRGQQVTLRCSSQSGHNTVSWYQQALGQGPQFIFQYYREEENGRGNFPPRFSGLQFPNYSSELNVNALELDDSALYLCASSLTGYNSPLHFGNGTRLTVT.

V gene TRBV5-1 combines with J gene TRBJ2-1; TCRdb lists TRBD1, though no DNA is available to test this call. The length of the CDR3 is 17 residues. Germline CDR1 reads SGHRS; CDR2 reads YFSETQ. CDR3 amino acids: CASNPPGTGQGNNEQFF.

The chain recombines TRBV7-2 with TRBJ2-3; the TRBD1 assignment by TCRdb is unverifiable without DNA. The CDR3 has 12 residues. Germline CDR1 is SGHTA and CDR2 is FQGNSA. CDR3 region: CASSPGRVTQYF.

The rearrangement links TRBV7-2 to TRBJ1-3; TCRdb designates TRBD1, a call that cannot be tested without DNA. This CDR3 is built from 15 residues. The germline V gene has CDR1 SGHTA and CDR2 FQGNSA. The CDR3 is CASSLTELSGNTIYF. Using reference TRBV7-2 and TRBJ1-3 for the parts outside the CDR3, the full variable domain is GAGVSQSPSNKVTEKGKDVELRCDPISGHTALYWYRQSLGQGLEFLIYFQGNSAPDKSGLPSDRFSAERTGGSVSTLTIQRTQQEDSAVYLCASSLTELSGNTIYFGEGSWLTVV.

V and J are TRBV4-1 and TRBJ2-3; TCRdb returns TRBD2, unconfirmable since there is no DNA. From germline, CDR1 is MGHRA and CDR2 YSYEKL. This CDR3 contains 16 residues. This chain's CDR3 is CASSQTLRAPTDTQYF.

The gene calls are TRBV14 and TRBJ1-2; checking the TCRdb D call of TRBD1 is not possible without DNA. CDR1 and CDR2 (germline): SGHDN, FVKESK. CDR3 length: 15 amino acids. The CDR3: CASSQVGGQSYGYTF.

The chain is built from TRBV3-1 and TRBJ2-5; TCRdb outputs TRBD2, but without DNA this stays unchecked. Per the germline V gene, CDR1 is LGHDT and CDR2 is YNNKEL (reference sequence). The CDR3 runs to 17 residues. CDR3 sequence: CASSQFSLGRQQETQYF.

The rearrangement uses TRBV7-9 and TRBJ1-1; the D call from TCRdb, TRBD1, cannot be confirmed without DNA. From germline, CDR1 is SEHNR and CDR2 FQNEAQ (reference sequence). This CDR3 comprises 15 residues. CDR3 sequence reads: CASSSPGTLNTEAFF. The full variable domain, in which reference TRBV7-9 and TRBJ1-1 provide the parts outside the CDR3, is DTGVSQNPRHKITKRGQNVTFRCDPISEHNRLYWYRQTLGQGPEFLTYFQNEAQLEKSRLLSDRFSAERPKGSFSTLEIQRTEQGDSAMYLCASSSPGTLNTEAFFGQGTRLTVV.